The 11 T cell receptor beta chains below all came from one sample that was sequenced in a study of blood T cell repertoires in COVID-19. The method was immunoSEQ multiplex PCR; TCRdb's version includes in-frame clones alone and lacks a portion of them. The data show tens of thousands of clones, with approximately 80% seen just once and under 25% held by the top ten. Source material: peripheral blood. These TCRs come from a woman older than 75 with acute or convalescent COVID-19.

CDR3 region: CASSSRGEGETQYF. In DNA, the CDR3 is TGTGCCAGCAGTTCACGGGGAGAAGGGGAGACCCAGTACTTC. This chain uses TRBV7-2 with TRBJ2-5; D is perhaps TRBD2 (5 bases). Deletions cut 6 bases from V and 5 bases from J, with 16 bases between. The germline CDR1 and CDR2 sequences are SGHTA and FQGNSA. The CDR3 runs to 14 residues.

In DNA, the CDR3 is TGTGCCAGCAGCCCAGGGAAGGGAGCCAAAAACATTCAGTACTTC. Its translation is CASSPGKGAKNIQYF. The rearrangement uses TRBV3-1 (or the pseudogene TRBV3-2) and TRBJ2-4; weak D call: TRBD1 (5 bases). Trimming took 4 bases from V and 0 from J, leaving 10 bases between them. CDR3 length: 15 amino acids. Looked up from germline, CDR1 is LGHDT and CDR2 is YNNKEL (reference sequence).

The rearrangement uses TRBV9 and TRBJ2-1; D is ambiguous. Germline CDR1 reads SGDLS; CDR2 reads YYNGEE. The CDR3 loop spans 15 amino acids. The germline V and J ends were trimmed by 4 bases and 0 bases, with 11 bases remaining between them. The CDR3 spells CASSLGMSSYNEQFF. The DNA for the CDR3 is TGTGCCAGCAGCCTCGGTATGAGCTCCTACAATGAGCAGTTCTTC.

V usage is TRBV7-2 and J usage is TRBJ2-1; D might be TRBD1 (6 bases). CDR1 SGHTA and CDR2 FQGNSA come from the germline V gene. V was pared by 1 base and J by 0 bases, with 13 bases between. The CDR3 contains 17 residues. CDR3 loop: CASSLGVGGRSYNEQFF. The CDR3 DNA reads TGTGCCAGCAGCTTAGGGGTAGGGGGACGCTCCTACAATGAGCAGTTCTTC. Full variable domain (missing parts from reference TRBV7-2 and TRBJ2-1): GAGVSQSPSNKVTEKGKDVELRCDPISGHTALYWYRQSLGQGLEFLIYFQGNSAPDKSGLPSDRFSAERTGGSVSTLTIQRTQQEDSAVYLCASSLGVGGRSYNEQFFGPGTRLTVL.

The chain is built from TRBV7-9 and TRBJ2-5, with D possibly being TRBD2 (5 bases). V dropped 9 bases and J dropped 1 base, with 18 bases sitting between them. The germline gives CDR1 SEHNR, CDR2 FQNEAQ (reference sequence). There are 15 residues in the CDR3. The CDR3, as DNA: TGTGCCAGTAAGCGGTCCGACATTTTCCAAGAGACCCAGTACTTC. This gives the protein CASKRSDIFQETQYF.

The chain carries TRBV5-1 and TRBJ1-6; perhaps TRBD1 as D (6 bases). Germline CDR1 reads SGHRS; CDR2 reads YFSETQ. CDR3 length: 15 residues. V was pared by 2 bases and J by 7 bases, with 13 bases between. The CDR3 bases are TGCGCCAGCAGCTTAGGGGGGGCCGTAAATTCACCCCTCCACTTT. Translated, it gives CASSLGGAVNSPLHF.

The chain links TRBV6-5 to TRBJ1-1; maybe TRBD1 (5 bases). The CDR3 is made up of 12 amino acids. Germline V lookup: CDR1 MNHEY, CDR2 SVGAGI. Trimming pared 5 bases from V and 6 bases from J, leaving 10 bases between. Here the CDR3 reads CASSRGKAEAFF. The CDR3 coding sequence is TGTGCCAGCAGTAGGGGAAAAGCTGAAGCTTTCTTT.

The V and J genes are TRBV7-6 and TRBJ2-7; possible D gene TRBD1, 6 bases. The germline V gene encodes CDR1 SGHVS and CDR2 FNYEAQ. The V end lost 5 bases, the J end lost 3 bases, and 14 bases lay between the germline ends. The length of the CDR3 is 14 residues. The CDR3 sequence: CASSPLTGNYEQYF. CDR3 nucleotides: TGTGCCAGCAGCCCACTGACAGGAAACTACGAGCAGTACTTC.

This chain uses TRBV2 with TRBJ2-1; 7 bases are a match to TRBD2. V lost 0 bases, J lost 0 bases, and 8 bases stayed unmatched. Germline CDR1 reads SNHLY; CDR2 reads FYNNEI. The CDR3 has 18 amino acids. DNA of the CDR3: TGTGCCAGCAGTGAAGCCACCTCGCGCGGGAGCTCCTACAATGAGCAGTTCTTC. Its translation is CASSEATSRGSSYNEQFF.

The chain employs TRBV24-1 and TRBJ2-3; 9 bases map to TRBD1. Germline values: CDR1 KGHDR, CDR2 SFDVKD. Germline trimming cut 2 bases from V and 6 bases from J; bases unmatched to any gene: 11. The CDR3 is 17 amino acids. The CDR3 DNA is TGTGCCACCAGTGATTCCGGGACAGGGAGTCACAGGGATACGCAGTATTTT. This translates into CATSDSGTGSHRDTQYF.

The genes are TRBV12-3 or TRBV12-4 and TRBJ2-7; possible D gene TRBD2, 5 bases. V was clipped by 2 bases and J by 6 bases, with 11 bases between them. CDR3 size: 13 residues. CDR3 bases: TGTGCCAGCAGTTTAAGCGACGGAGGCGAGCAGTACTTC. Protein product: CASSLSDGGEQYF.